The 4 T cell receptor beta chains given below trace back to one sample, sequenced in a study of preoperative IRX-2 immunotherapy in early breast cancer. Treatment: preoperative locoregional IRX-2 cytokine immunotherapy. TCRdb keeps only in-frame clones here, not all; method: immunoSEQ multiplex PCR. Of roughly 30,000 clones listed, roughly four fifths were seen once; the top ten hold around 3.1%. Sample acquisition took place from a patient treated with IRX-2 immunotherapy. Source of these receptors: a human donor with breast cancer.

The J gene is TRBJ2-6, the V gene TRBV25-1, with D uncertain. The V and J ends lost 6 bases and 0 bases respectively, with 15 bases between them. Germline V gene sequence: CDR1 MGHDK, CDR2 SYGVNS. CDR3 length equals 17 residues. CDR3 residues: CASSPLDIFSGANVLTF. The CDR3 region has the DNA TGTGCCAGCAGCCCGTTAGATATCTTCTCTGGGGCCAACGTCCTGACTTTC.

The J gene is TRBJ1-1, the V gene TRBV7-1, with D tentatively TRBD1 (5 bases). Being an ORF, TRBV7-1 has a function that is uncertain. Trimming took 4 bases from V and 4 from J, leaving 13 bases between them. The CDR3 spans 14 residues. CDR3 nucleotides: TGTGCCAGCAGCTTATTTGCGGGGGGCACTGAAGCTTTCTTT. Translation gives CASSLFAGGTEAFF.

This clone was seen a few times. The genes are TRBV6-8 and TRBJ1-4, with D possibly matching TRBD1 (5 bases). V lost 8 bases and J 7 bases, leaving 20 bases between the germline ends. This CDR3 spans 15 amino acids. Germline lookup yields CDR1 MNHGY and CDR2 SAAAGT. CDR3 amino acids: CASREGAGGVEKLFF. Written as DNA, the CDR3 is TGTGCCAGCCGAGAAGGGGCAGGAGGGGTTGAAAAACTGTTTTTT.

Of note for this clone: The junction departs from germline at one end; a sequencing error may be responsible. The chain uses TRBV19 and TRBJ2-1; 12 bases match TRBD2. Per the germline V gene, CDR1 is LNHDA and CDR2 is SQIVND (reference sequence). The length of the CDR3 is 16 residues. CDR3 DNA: TGTGCCAGTAGTTTACCCCTAGCGGGAGGGTACAGTGAGCAGTTCTTC. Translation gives CASSLPLAGGYSEQFF.